This entry concerns a single TCR beta chain. Its specificity is not known. A J-beta primer mix and a sample-barcoded 5' primer were used in a second PCR of about 7 to 12 cycles. TCRdb analysed the 5' RACE reads with MiXCR anew, one entry per CDR3 protein. This sample yields some 1,000,000 distinct CDR3 sequences, of which under 30% are seen a single time; approximately 0.79% belongs to the top ten. Per individual sample, total RNA of at least 5 micrograms was extracted. The data stem from a study of blood T cells in healthy people across ages. Germline V CDR1 and CDR2: MGHRA, YSYEKL. Germline trimming cut 0 bases from V and 0 bases from J; bases unmatched to any gene: 8. This CDR3 contains 18 residues. Points from the study as a whole: Among long-lived donors, naive CD4+ cells were more numerous and diversity higher than in aged donors.

Separately, the same data were catalogued under a study of T cells of mothers and their children. As that report states: Five to seven children and their three healthy Caucasian mothers were the donors.

The chain couples TRBV4-1 to TRBJ2-4; TRBD1 agrees at 7 bases. This TCR was sampled from a girl between 2 and 10 years old in good health. The sequencing input was blood. As DNA, the CDR3 is TGCGCCAGCAGCCAAGAGGAAAACAGGGGCCTAGCCAAAAACATTCAGTACTTC. Residues: CASSQEENRGLAKNIQYF.